The sequence of this TCR beta chain was determined in a study of OX40 agonist ivuxolimab in advanced cancers. The V gene's germline CDR1 is SGHVS and CDR2 FNYEAQ. V was pared by 5 bases and J by 3 bases, with 4 bases of the junction left unmatched. The length of the CDR3 is 13 residues. Assay used: immunoSEQ multiplex PCR; TCRdb lists only in-frame clones, some missing. Here the sample spans about 18,000 clones, about 80% being singletons. The sequenced sample was CD4+ or CD8+ T cells sorted from blood, obtained in a trial of the OX40 agonist ivuxolimab. The clonotype comes from an adult with an advanced solid tumor such as melanoma, head and neck, liver or kidney cancer. This sequence joins TRBV7-6 and TRBJ2-7; 7 nucleotides align to TRBD2. CDR3 loop: CASSLGGGYEQYF. The CDR3 DNA reads TGTGCCAGCAGCCTGGGGGGGGGCTACGAGCAGTACTTC. The entire variable domain, with the rest obtained from reference TRBV7-6 and TRBJ2-7, is as follows: GAGVSQSPRYKVTKRGQDVALRCDPISGHVSLYWYRQALGQGPEFLTYFNYEAQQDKSGLPNDRFSAERPEGSISTLTIQRTEQRDSAMYRCASSLGGGYEQYFGPGTRLTVT.